Presented here are 4 T cell receptor beta chains from one specimen sequenced in a study of CD8+ T cells in alopecia areata. Treatment defined: oral pan-JAK inhibitor, 5-10 mg twice daily. After isolation, RNA underwent reverse transcription to generate cDNA as the sequencing template. Profiling relied on immunoSEQ multiplex PCR, and the TCRdb table lists in-frame clones only, not all of them. The table has 80,000 to 95,000 clones, roughly 40% seen once. The sample in question was CD8+ T cells sorted from blood, obtained at week 24, from a patient treated with tofacitinib. These receptors all stem from a human donor with alopecia areata.

This chain connects TRBV6-6 to TRBJ2-1; D gene ambiguous. The CDR3 runs 12 residues. V gave up 10 bases and J gave up 7 bases, with 14 bases separating them. Germline V gene lookup returns CDR1 MNHNY and CDR2 SVGAGI (reference sequence). This CDR3 reads CATLFYDNEQFF. CDR3 sequence (DNA): TGTGCCACCCTCTTTTACGATAATGAGCAGTTCTTC.

This clone showed up just a few times. V gene TRBV29-1 combines with J gene TRBJ2-1; D may be TRBD2 (5 bases). The germline V and J ends were trimmed by 2 bases and 8 bases, with 16 bases remaining between them. The CDR3 covers 14 residues. Germline V gene lookup returns CDR1 SQVTM and CDR2 ANQGSEA. CDR3 amino acids: CSVESGGMFDEQFF. The CDR3 coding sequence is TGCAGCGTTGAATCTGGAGGCATGTTCGATGAGCAGTTCTTC.

The CDR3 region has the DNA TGCGCCAGCAGATTCGCCGGGACAGGGGACACCTACGAGCAGTACTTC. Its protein is CASRFAGTGDTYEQYF. This chain joins TRBV5-1 and TRBJ2-7, with 10 bases identical to TRBD1. The V and J ends lost 5 bases and 2 bases, in that order; junction bases with no gene match: 10. The CDR3 loop spans 16 amino acids. Germline assignment: CDR1 SGHRS and CDR2 YFSETQ.

The rearrangement uses TRBV2 and TRBJ1-4; 9 positions agree with TRBD1. The CDR3 length is 13 residues. V dropped 7 bases and J dropped 5; count of bases not matched to a gene: 2. Germline V gene sequence: CDR1 SNHLY, CDR2 FYNNEI. The DNA for the CDR3 is TGTGCCAGCAAGGGGACAGGGAATGAAAAACTGTTTTTT. This translates into CASKGTGNEKLFF.